This T cell receptor (beta chain) was observed in a study of blood T cell repertoires in COVID-19. Cohorts were determined from participant-reported clinical history. Donors of Cohort 3 who recovered were those that had two negative PCRs, clearance, or symptom resolution. Profiling relied on immunoSEQ multiplex PCR, and the TCRdb table lists in-frame clones only, not all of them. The sample carries approximately 210,000 clones, 75% to 90% recorded once. The TCR sequence derives from a woman in her twenties or thirties who had recovered from COVID-19. Sample: PBMCs or T cells enriched from blood (not recorded which).

The CDR3, as DNA: TGTGCCAGCAGCTTAGACGGGGACTATGGCTACACCTTC. Translated: CASSLDGDYGYTF. J is TRBJ1-2 and V is TRBV7-2; D not resolved. V lost 1 base to trimming and J lost 3 bases, with 6 bases between them. Germline V lookup: CDR1 SGHTA, CDR2 FQGNSA. The CDR3 is 13 amino acids.